This T cell receptor (beta chain) was sequenced in a study of PD-L1 blockade in urothelial cancer (dated by TCRdb to between 2016 and 2019). About the investigation overall: All patients started therapy around 2014 and received atezolizumab 1,200 mg intravenously every 3 weeks. An exploratory multi-omic analysis was conducted of the somatic, immune and clinical correlates of response to PD-L1 blockade with atezolizumab in urothelial cancer. Blood samples yielded a median of 141,255 T cells and approximately 83,000 unique TCRs, with median clonality 0.080. About 90% of the roughly 29 patients were identified as males with urothelial cancer of bladder origin, and a prior smoking history was reported by 18 of 29 patients. Patients had an ECOG performance status of 0 or 1 and had received between 0 and 3 prior chemotherapy regimens. Durable clinical benefit was defined as a progression-free survival longer than 6 months, and TCR features were additionally tested against progression-free survival and overall survival. Pretreatment blood TCR-seq was available for twenty-nine patients, at least one posttreatment blood collection was obtained for about 24 patients, and tumor TCR-seq was available for about 24 patients. Pretreatment tumor samples, along with matched peripheral blood collected serially before and after atezolizumab treatment, underwent TCR sequencing. Under 10 patients reached durable clinical benefit, while some 20 patients did not. Blood samples were analyzed 3 weeks after the start of treatment (second dose) and 6 weeks after the start of treatment. In the same patients, pretreatment tumors underwent whole exome sequencing and RNA sequencing in addition to TCR sequencing. Overall study outcomes, separate from this receptor: Improved progression-free and overall survival was associated with having pretreatment peripheral blood TCR clonality below the median. Among patients with durable benefit, tumor-associated TCR clones showed greater expansion in peripheral blood 3 weeks after treatment started (n ≈ 23, p = 0.022). Because the sample size was small (n = 29) and many of the analyses were exploratory, the results are meant to be hypothesis-generating.

The CDR3 spans 16 residues, from the cysteine through the phenylalanine. CDR3 DNA is the only sequence kept; it has 48 bases, read in frame from the first base. The CDR1 and CDR2 encoded by the germline V gene are SGHTA and FQGTGA. V drops 2 bases and J drops 0 bases, leaving 13 bases in between. Each PCR received spiked-in synthetic TCR analog templates so that absolute template abundance could be estimated from read counts. Using the immunoSEQ assay, TCRbeta CDR3 regions were amplified from genomic DNA with bias-controlled V and J gene primers. Sequencing of rearranged TCRbeta segments was performed at approximately 20X coverage. From the authors' description of their analysis: Sequencing errors were corrected by clustering and CDR3s were annotated against IMGT to assign V, D and J genes. Downstream analyses used only productive TCRbeta rearrangements and left out out-of-frame or stop-codon sequences. Clonality was computed as one minus Shannon entropy normalized by the log of the number of unique productive sequences. Fisher's exact test with Benjamini-Hochberg correction, using a cutoff of adjusted p below 0.01, was how clones that differed between time points or between blood and tumor were identified. TCRdb retrieved this table from immuneACCESS and kept in-frame rearrangements only. Not all clones are present; in checked studies, unresolved V genes account for under half, and no reason is known for the remainder. V and J calls and clone size are given by that table; D and trimming were obtained from the DNA. The table for this sample lists roughly 95,000 clones; roughly 84% of them were counted only once. The ten most abundant clones make up about 2% of the sample.

As regards this clone: Its specific antigen is unknown. Per-nucleotide qualities are absent, and no much larger clonotype sits a single base away.

The time point label here, explained by the study, means: pretreatment peripheral blood. A cohort of about 30 patients with locally advanced or metastatic urothelial carcinoma, treated at Memorial Sloan Kettering on a trial protocol, was included. Peripheral blood mononuclear cells were collected from each patient pretreatment and during treatment, giving between 1 and 8 total time points per patient. The Qiagen DNeasy Blood extraction kit was used to purify genomic DNA from total PBMCs and tumor samples. PBMCs were collected pretreatment and during treatment and were isolated and stored as previously described.

The sample here was PBMCs, taken around atezolizumab (anti-PD-L1) treatment. The TCR comes from a man aged 60 to 69 with urothelial cancer. The receptor chain draws on TRBV7-3 and TRBJ1-2; TRBD1 could be the D gene, as 6 bases match. The CDR3: CASSLDGGSANYGYTF. The DNA sequence is given as TGTGCCAGCAGCTTAGATGGGGGCAGCGCTAACTATGGCTACACCTTC.